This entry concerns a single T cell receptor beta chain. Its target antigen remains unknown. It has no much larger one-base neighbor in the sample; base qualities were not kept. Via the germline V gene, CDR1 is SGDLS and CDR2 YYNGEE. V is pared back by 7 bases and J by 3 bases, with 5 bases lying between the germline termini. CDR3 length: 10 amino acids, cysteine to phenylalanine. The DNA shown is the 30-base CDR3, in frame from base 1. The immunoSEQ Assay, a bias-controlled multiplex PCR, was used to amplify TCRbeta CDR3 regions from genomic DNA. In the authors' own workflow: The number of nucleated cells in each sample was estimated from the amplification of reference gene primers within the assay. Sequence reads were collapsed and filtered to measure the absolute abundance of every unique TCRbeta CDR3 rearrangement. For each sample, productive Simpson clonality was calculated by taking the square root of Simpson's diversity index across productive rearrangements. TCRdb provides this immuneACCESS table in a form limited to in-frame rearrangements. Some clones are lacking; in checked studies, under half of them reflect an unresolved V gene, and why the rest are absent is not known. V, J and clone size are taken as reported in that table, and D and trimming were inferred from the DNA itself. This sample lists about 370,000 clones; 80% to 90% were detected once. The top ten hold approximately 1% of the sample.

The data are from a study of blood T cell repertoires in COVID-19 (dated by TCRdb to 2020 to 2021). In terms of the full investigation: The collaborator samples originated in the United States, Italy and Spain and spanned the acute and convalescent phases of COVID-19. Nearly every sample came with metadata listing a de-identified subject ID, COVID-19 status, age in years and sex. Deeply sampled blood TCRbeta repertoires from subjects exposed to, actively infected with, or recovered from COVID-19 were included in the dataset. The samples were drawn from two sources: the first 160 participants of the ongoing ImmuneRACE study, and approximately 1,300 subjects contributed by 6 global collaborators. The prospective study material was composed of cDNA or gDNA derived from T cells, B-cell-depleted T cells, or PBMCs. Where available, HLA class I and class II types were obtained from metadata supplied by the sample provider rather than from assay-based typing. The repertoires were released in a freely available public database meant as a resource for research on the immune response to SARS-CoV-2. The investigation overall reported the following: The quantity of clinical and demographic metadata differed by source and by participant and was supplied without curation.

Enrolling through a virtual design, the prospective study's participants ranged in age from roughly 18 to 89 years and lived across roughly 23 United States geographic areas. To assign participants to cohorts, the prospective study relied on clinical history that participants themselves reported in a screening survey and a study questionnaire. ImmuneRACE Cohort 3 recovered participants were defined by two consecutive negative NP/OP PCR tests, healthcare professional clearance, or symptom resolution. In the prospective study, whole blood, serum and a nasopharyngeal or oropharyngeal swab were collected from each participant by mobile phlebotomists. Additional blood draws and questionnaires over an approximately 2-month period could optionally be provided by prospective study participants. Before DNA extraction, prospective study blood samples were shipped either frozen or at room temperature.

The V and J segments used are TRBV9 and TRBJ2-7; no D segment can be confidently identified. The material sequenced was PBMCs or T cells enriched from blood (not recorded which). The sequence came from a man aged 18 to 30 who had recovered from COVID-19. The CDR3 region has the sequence CASGDYEQYF. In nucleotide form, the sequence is TGTGCCAGCGGAGACTACGAGCAGTACTTC.